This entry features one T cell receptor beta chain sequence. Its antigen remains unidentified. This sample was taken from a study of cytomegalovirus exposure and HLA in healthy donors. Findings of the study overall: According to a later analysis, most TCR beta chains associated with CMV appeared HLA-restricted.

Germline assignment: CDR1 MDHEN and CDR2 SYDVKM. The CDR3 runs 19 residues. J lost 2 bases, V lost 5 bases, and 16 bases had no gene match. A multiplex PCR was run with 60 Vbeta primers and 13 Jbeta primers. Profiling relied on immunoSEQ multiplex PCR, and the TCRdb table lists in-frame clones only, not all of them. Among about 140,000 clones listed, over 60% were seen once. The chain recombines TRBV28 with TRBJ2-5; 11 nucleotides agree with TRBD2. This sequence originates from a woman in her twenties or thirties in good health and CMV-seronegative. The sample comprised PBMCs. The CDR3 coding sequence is TGTGCCAGCAGTCAGGCGGAGGGGTCGACTAGCGGGGTTCAAGAGACCCAGTACTTC. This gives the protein CASSQAEGSTSGVQETQYF.